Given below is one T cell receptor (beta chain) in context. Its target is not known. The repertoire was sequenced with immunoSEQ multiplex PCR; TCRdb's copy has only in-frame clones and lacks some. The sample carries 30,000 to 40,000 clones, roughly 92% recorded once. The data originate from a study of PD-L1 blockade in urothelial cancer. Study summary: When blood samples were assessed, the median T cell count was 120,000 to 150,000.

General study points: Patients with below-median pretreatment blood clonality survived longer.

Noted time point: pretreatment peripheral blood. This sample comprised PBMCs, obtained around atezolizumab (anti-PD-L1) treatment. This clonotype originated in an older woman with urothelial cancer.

The CDR3 region has the DNA TGTGCCAGCAGCTTGGAGGACAGGGGGAGTCAGCCCCAGCATTTT. Translating it yields CASSLEDRGSQPQHF. The chain recombines TRBV7-9 with TRBJ1-5; 10 positions match TRBD1. Germline lookup yields CDR1 SEHNR and CDR2 FQNEAQ (reference sequence). V was pared by 3 bases and J by 6 bases, with 5 bases of the junction left unmatched. There are 15 residues in the CDR3.